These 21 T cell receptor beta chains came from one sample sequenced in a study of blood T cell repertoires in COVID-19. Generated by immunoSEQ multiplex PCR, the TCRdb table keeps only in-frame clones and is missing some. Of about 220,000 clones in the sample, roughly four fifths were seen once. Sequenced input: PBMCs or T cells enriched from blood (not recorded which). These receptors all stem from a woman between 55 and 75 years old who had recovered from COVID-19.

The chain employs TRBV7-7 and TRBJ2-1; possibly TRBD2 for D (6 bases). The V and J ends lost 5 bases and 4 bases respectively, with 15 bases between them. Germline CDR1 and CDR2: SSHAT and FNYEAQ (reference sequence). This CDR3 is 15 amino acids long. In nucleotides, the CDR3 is TGTGCCAGCAGCCCCAGGGCGGGAAGGTACAATGAGCAGTTCTTC. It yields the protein CASSPRAGRYNEQFF.

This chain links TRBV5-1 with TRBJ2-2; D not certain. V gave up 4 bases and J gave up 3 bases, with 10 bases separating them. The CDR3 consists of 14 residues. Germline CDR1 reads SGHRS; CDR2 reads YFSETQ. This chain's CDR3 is CASSPRSDTGELFF. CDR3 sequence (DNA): TGCGCCAGCAGCCCGCGGTCGGACACCGGGGAGCTGTTTTTT.

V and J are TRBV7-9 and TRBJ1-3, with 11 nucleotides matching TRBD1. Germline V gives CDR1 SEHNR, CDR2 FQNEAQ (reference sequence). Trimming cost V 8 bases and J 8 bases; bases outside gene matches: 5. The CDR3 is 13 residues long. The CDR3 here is CASRGQGVDTIYF. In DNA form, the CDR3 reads TGTGCCAGCCGGGGACAGGGGGTAGACACCATATATTTT.

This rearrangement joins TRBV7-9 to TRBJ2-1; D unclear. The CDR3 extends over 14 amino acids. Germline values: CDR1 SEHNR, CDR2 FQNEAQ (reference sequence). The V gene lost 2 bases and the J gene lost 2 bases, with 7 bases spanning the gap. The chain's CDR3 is CASSLSETYNEQFF. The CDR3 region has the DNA TGTGCCAGCAGCTTATCCGAGACCTACAATGAGCAGTTCTTC.

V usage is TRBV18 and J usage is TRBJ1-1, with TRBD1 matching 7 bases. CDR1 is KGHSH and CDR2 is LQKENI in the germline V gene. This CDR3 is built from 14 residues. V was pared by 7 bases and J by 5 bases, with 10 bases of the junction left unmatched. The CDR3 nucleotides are TGTGCCAGCTGTCAATATAAGGGGGCAACTGAAGCTTTCTTT. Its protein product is CASCQYKGATEAFF.

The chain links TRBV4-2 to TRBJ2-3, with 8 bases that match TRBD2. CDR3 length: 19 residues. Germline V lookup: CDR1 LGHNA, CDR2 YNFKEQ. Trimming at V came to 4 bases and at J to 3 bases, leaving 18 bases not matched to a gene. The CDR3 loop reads CASSPLLAAGNPLTDTQYF. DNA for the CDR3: TGTGCCAGCAGCCCGCTACTAGCGGCAGGAAATCCGCTGACAGATACGCAGTATTTT.

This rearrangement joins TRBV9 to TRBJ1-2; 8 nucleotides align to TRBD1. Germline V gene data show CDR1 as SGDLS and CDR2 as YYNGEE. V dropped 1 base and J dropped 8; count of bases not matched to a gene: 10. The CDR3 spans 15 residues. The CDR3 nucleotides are TGTGCCAGCAGCGTATGGTATCAGGGGGCGAACGGCTACACCTTC. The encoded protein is CASSVWYQGANGYTF.

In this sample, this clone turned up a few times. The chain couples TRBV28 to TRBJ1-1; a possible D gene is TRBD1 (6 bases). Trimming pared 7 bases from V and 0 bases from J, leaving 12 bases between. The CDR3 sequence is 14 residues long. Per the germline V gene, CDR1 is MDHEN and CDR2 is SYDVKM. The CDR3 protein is CASNKDSLNTEAFF. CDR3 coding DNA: TGTGCCAGCAACAAGGACAGCTTGAACACTGAAGCTTTCTTT.

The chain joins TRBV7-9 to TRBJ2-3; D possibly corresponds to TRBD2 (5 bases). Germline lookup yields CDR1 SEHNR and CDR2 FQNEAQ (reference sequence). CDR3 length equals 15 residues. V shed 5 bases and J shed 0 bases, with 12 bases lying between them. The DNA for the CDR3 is TGTGCCAGCAGCCCCCCGGGGATTAGCACAGATACGCAGTATTTT. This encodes CASSPPGISTDTQYF. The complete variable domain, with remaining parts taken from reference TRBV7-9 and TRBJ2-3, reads DTGVSQNPRHKITKRGQNVTFRCDPISEHNRLYWYRQTLGQGPEFLTYFQNEAQLEKSRLLSDRFSAERPKGSFSTLEIQRTEQGDSAMYLCASSPPGISTDTQYFGPGTRLTVL.

The CDR3 region has the DNA TGTGCCAGCACTCTCATACTGGGACAGGGGGCCGGGGAGCTGTTTTTT. Its translation is CASTLILGQGAGELFF. The chain has TRBV9 and TRBJ2-2; the match to TRBD1 covers 11 bases. The CDR3 covers 16 residues. The V gene end was trimmed by 6 bases and the J gene end by 6 bases; junction bases not matched to a gene: 10. Germline CDR1 is SGDLS and CDR2 is YYNGEE. Drawing the rest from reference TRBV9 and TRBJ2-2, the complete variable domain is DSGVTQTPKHLITATGQRVTLRCSPRSGDLSVYWYQQSLDQGLQFLIQYYNGEERAKGNILERFSAQQFPDLHSELNLSSLELGDSALYFCASTLILGQGAGELFFGEGSRLTVL.

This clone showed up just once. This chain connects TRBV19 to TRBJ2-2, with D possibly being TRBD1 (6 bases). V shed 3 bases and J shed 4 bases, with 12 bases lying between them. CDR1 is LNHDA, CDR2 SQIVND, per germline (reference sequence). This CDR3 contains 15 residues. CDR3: CASSINRDSTGELFF. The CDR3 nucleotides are TGTGCCAGTAGTATTAACAGGGATAGCACCGGGGAGCTGTTTTTT. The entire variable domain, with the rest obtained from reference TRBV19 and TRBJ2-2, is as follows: DGGITQSPKYLFRKEGQNVTLSCEQNLNHDAMYWYRQDPGQGLRLIYYSQIVNDFQKGDIAEGYSVSREKKESFPLTVTSAQKNPTAFYLCASSINRDSTGELFFGEGSRLTVL.

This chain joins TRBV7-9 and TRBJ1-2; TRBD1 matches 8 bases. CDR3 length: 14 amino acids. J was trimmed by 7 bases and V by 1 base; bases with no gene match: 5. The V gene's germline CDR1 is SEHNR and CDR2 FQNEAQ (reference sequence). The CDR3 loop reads CASSLEVTGVGYTF. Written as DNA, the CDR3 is TGTGCCAGCAGCTTAGAAGTGACAGGGGTTGGCTACACCTTC.

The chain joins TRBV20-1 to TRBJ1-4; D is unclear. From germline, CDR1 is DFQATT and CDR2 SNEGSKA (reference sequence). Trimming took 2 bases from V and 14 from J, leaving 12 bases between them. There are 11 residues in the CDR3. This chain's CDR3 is CSARSTAGLFF. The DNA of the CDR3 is TGCAGTGCTAGATCAACCGCCGGGCTGTTTTTT.

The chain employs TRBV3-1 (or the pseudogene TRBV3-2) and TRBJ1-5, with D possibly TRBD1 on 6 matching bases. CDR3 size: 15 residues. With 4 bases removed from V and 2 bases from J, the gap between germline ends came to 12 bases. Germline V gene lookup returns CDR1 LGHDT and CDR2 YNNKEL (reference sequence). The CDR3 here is CASSPGQPGNQPQHF. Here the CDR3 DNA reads TGTGCCAGCAGCCCCGGACAGCCGGGCAATCAGCCCCAGCATTTT.

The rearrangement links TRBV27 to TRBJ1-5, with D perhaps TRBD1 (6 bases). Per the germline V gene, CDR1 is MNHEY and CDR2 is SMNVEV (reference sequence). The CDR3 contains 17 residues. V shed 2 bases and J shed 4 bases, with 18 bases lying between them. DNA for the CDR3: TGTGCCAGCAGTTTACGGTCCGGGGGCGGGGGAAATCAGCCCCAGCATTTT. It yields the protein CASSLRSGGGGNQPQHF.

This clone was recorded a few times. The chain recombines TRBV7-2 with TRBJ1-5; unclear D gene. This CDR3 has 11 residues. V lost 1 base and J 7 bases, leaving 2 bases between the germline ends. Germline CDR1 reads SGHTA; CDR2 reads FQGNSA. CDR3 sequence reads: CASSLVQPQHF. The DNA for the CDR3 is TGTGCCAGCAGCTTAGTACAGCCCCAGCATTTT.

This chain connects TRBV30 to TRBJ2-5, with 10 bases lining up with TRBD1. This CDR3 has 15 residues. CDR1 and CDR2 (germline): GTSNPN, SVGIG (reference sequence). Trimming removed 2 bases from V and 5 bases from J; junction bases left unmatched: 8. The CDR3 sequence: CAWSKWDRGYETQYF. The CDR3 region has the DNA TGTGCCTGGAGTAAGTGGGACAGGGGATACGAGACCCAGTACTTC. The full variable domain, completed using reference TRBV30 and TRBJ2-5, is SQTIHQWPATLVQPVGSPLSLECTVEGTSNPNLYWYRQAAGRGLQLLFYSVGIGQISSEVPQNLSASRPQDRQFILSSKKLLLSDSGFYLCAWSKWDRGYETQYFGPGTRLLVL.

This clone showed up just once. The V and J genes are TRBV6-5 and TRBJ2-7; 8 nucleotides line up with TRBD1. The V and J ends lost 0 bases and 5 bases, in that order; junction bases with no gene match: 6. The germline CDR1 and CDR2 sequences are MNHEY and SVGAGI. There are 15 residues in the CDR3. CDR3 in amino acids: CASSYSVRGRDEQYF. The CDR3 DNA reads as TGTGCCAGCAGTTACTCAGTCAGGGGGCGTGACGAGCAGTACTTC.

CDR3 amino acids: CASSWSGTGGEFRAFF. The DNA of the CDR3 is TGTGCCAGCAGCTGGTCCGGGACAGGGGGCGAGTTTAGGGCTTTCTTT. This chain connects TRBV7-9 to TRBJ1-1; TRBD1 aligns across 12 bases. Germline V gene sequence: CDR1 SEHNR, CDR2 FQNEAQ (reference sequence). The CDR3 covers 16 residues. The J segment lost 11 bases and the V segment lost 4 bases, leaving 14 bases of the junction unmatched.

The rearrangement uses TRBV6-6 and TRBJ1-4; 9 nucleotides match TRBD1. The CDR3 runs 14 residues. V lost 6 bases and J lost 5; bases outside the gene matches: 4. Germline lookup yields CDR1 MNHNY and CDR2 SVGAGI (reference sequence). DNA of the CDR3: TGTGCCAGCAGGAGACAGGGGGTCAATGAAAAACTGTTTTTT. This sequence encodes CASRRQGVNEKLFF.

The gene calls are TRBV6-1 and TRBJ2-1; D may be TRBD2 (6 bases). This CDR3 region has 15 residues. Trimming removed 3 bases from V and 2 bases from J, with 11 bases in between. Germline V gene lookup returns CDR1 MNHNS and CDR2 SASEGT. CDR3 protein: CASSDSGVTYNEQFF. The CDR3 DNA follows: TGTGCCAGCAGTGATTCGGGGGTCACCTACAATGAGCAGTTCTTC.